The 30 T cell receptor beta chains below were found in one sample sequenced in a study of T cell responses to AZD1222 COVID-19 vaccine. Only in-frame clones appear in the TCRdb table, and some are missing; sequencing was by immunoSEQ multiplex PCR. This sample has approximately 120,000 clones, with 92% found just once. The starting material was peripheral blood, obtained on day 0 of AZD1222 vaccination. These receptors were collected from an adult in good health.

The chain's CDR3 is CASSFFATSTDTQYF. The CDR3 DNA sequence: TGTGCCAGCAGTTTCTTTGCGACTAGCACAGATACGCAGTATTTT. V gene TRBV28 combines with J gene TRBJ2-3, with D uncertain. V was trimmed by 3 bases and J by 0 bases, leaving 10 bases between them. CDR1 MDHEN and CDR2 SYDVKM come from the germline V gene. The CDR3 totals 15 residues.

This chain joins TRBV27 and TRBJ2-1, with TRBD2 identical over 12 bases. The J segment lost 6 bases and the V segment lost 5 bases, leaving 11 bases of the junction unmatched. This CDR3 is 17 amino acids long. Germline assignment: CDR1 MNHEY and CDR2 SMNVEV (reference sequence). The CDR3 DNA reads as TGTGCCAGCAGTCATTACCCGGGACTAGCGGGCCCCAATGAGCAGTTCTTC. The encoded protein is CASSHYPGLAGPNEQFF.

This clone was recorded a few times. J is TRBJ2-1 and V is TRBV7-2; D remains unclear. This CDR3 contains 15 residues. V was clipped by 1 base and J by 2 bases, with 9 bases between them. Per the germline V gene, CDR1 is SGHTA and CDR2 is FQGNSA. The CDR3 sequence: CASSLGKGTYNEQFF. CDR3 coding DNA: TGTGCCAGCAGCTTAGGGAAAGGGACCTACAATGAGCAGTTCTTC.

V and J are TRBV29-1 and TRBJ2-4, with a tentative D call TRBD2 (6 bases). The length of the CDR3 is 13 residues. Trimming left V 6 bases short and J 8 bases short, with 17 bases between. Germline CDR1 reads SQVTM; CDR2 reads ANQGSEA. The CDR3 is CSVYGTPGDIQYF. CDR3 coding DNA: TGCAGCGTGTACGGGACCCCGGGGGACATTCAGTACTTC. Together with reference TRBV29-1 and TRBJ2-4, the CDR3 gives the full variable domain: SAVISQKPSRDICQRGTSLTIQCQVDSQVTMMFWYRQQPGQSLTLIATANQGSEATYESGFVIDKFPISRPNLTFSTLTVSNMSPEDSSIYLCSVYGTPGDIQYFGAGTRLSVL.

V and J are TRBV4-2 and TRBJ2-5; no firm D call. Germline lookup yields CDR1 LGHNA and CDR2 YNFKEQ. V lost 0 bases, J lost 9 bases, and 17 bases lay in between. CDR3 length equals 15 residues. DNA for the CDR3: TGTGCCAGCAGCCAAGATATTTGGGTAACTACGGCCCAGTACTTC. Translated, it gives CASSQDIWVTTAQYF.

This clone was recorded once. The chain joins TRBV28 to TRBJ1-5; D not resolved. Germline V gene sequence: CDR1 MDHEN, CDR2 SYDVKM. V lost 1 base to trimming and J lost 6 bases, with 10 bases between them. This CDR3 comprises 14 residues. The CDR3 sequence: CASSLLIEGQPQHF. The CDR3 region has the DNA TGTGCCAGCAGTTTATTAATTGAAGGTCAGCCCCAGCATTTT. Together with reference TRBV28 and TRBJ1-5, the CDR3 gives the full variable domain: DVKVTQSSRYLVKRTGEKVFLECVQDMDHENMFWYRQDPGLGLRLIYFSYDVKMKEKGDIPEGYSVSREKKERFSLILESASTNQTSMYLCASSLLIEGQPQHFGDGTRLSIL.

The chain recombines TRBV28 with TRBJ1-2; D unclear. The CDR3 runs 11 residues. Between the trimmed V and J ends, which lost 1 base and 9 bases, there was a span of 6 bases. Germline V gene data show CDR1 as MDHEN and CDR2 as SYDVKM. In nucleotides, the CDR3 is TGTGCCAGCAGTTTATATGCCCGCTACACCTTC. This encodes CASSLYARYTF.

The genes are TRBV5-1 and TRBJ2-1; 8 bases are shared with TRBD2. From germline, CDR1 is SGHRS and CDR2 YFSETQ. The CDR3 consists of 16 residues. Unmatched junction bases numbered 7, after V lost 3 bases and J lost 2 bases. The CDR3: CASSSSGLGAYNEQFF. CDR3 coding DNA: TGCGCCAGCAGCTCCTCGGGACTAGGAGCCTACAATGAGCAGTTCTTC.

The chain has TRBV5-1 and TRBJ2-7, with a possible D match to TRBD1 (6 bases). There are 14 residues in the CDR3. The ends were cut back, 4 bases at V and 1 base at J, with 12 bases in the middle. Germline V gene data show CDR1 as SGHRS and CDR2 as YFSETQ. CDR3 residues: CASSPKTGSYEQYF. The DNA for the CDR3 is TGCGCCAGCAGCCCAAAAACAGGGTCCTACGAGCAGTACTTC.

The CDR3 is CASTKISGTGGGYTF. In nucleotides, the CDR3 is TGTGCCAGCACCAAGATTTCCGGGACAGGAGGGGGCTACACCTTC. The chain couples TRBV27 to TRBJ1-2; TRBD1 matches at 8 bases. CDR1 and CDR2 (germline): MNHEY, SMNVEV (reference sequence). The trim removed 7 bases at V and 8 bases at J, leaving 15 bases unmatched. This CDR3 is 15 amino acids long.

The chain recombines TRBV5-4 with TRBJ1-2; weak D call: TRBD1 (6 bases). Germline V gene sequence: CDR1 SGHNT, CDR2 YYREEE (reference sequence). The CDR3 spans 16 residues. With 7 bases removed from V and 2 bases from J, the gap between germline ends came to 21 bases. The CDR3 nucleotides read TGTGCCAGCGCACAAGACGGGGGGCTCCCAAACTATGGCTACACCTTC. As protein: CASAQDGGLPNYGYTF. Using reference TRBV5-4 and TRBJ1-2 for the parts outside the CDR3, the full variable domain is ETGVTQSPTHLIKTRGQQVTLRCSSQSGHNTVSWYQQALGQGPQFIFQYYREEENGRGNFPPRFSGLQFPNYSSELNVNALELDDSALYLCASAQDGGLPNYGYTFGSGTRLTVV.

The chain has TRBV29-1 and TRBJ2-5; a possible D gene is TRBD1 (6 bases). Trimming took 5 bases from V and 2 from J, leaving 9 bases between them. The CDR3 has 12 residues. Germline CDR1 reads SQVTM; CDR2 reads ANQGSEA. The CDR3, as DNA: TGCAGCGTTACGCAGGGGCAAGAGACCCAGTACTTC. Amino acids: CSVTQGQETQYF.

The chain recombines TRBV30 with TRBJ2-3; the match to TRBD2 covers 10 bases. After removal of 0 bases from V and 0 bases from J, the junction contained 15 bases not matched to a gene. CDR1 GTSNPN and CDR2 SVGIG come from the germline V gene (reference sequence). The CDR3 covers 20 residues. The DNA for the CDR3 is TGTGCCTGGAGTGTATCCCCAGCGGGGGGGGGATCTCCTAGCACAGATACGCAGTATTTT. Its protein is CAWSVSPAGGGSPSTDTQYF.

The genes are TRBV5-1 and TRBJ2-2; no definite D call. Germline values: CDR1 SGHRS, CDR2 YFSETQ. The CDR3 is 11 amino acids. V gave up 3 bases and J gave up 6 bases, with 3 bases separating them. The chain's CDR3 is CASSWSGELFF. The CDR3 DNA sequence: TGCGCCAGCAGCTGGTCCGGGGAGCTGTTTTTT.

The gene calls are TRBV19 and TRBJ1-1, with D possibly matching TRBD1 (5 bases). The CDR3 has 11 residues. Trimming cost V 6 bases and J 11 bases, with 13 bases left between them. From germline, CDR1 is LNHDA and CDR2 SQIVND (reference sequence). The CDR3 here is CASSKGVLAFF. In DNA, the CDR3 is TGTGCCAGTAGCAAAGGGGTTCTGGCTTTCTTT.

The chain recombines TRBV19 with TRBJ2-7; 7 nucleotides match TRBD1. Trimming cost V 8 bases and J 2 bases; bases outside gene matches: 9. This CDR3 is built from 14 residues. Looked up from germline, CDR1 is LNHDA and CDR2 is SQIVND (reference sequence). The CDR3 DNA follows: TGTGCCAGTTCCGACAGGGCTAGTACCTACGAGCAGTACTTC. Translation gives CASSDRASTYEQYF.

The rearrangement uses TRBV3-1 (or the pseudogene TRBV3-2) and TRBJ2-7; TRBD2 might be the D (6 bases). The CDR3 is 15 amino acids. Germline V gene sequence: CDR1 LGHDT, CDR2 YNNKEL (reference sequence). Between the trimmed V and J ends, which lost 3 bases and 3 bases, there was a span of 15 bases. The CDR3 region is CASSHPGLNFYEQYF. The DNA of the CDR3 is TGTGCCAGCAGCCATCCTGGACTAAACTTCTACGAGCAGTACTTC.

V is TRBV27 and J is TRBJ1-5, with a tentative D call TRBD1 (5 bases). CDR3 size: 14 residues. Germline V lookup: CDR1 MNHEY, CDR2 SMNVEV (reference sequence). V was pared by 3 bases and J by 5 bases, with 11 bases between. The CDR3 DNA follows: TGTGCCAGCAGTTTTCTAGGAGGGGATCAGCCCCAGCATTTT. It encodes CASSFLGGDQPQHF.

The DNA for the CDR3 is TGTGCCAGCAGCCAACGCGACAGGGAGTCTGAAGCTTTCTTT. It codes for CASSQRDRESEAFF. V gene TRBV3-1 (or the pseudogene TRBV3-2) combines with J gene TRBJ1-1; 7 bases align to TRBD1. The trim removed 2 bases at V and 6 bases at J, leaving 6 bases unmatched. This CDR3 region has 14 residues. Per the germline V gene, CDR1 is LGHDT and CDR2 is YNNKEL (reference sequence).

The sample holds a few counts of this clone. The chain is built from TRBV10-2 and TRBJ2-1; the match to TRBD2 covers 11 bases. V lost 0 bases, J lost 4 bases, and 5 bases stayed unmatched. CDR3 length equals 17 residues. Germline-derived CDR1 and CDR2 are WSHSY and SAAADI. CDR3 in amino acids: CASSESSGGADYNEQFF. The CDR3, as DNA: TGCGCCAGCAGTGAGTCTAGCGGGGGGGCTGATTACAATGAGCAGTTCTTC.

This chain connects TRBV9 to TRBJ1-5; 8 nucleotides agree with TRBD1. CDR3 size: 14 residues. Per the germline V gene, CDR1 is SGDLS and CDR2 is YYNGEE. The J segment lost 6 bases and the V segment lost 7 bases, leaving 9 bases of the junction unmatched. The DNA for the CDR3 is TGTGCCAGCTCCCTGACAGGGGTTGGTCAGCCCCAGCATTTT. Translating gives CASSLTGVGQPQHF.

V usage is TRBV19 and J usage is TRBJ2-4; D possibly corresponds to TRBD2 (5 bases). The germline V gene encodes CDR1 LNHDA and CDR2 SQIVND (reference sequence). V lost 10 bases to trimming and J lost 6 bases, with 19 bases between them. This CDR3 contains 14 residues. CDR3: CATAEGRVRNIQYF. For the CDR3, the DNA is TGTGCCACCGCCGAAGGGCGGGTTAGAAACATTCAGTACTTC.

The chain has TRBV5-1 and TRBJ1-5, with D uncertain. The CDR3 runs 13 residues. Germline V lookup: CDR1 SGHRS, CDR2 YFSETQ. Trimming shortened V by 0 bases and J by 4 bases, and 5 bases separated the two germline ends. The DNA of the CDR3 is TGCGCCAGCAGCTTGGGGGCAAATCAGCCCCAGCATTTT. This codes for CASSLGANQPQHF.

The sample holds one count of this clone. CDR3 sequence: CASSSWGLDTEAFF. CDR3 nucleotide sequence: TGCGCCAGCAGCTCTTGGGGGTTGGACACTGAAGCTTTCTTT. The genes are TRBV5-1 and TRBJ1-1; tentatively, D is TRBD1 (5 bases). Trimming left V 3 bases short and J 3 bases short, with 12 bases between. The V gene's germline CDR1 is SGHRS and CDR2 YFSETQ. The CDR3 contains 14 residues.

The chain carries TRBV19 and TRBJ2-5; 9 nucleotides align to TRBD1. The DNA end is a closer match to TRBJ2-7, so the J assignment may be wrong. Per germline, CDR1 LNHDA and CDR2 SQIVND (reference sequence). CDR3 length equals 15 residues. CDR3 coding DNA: TGTGCCAGTAGTATTCTGGGACAGGGATCCTACGAGCAGTACTTC. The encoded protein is CASSILGQGSYEQYF.

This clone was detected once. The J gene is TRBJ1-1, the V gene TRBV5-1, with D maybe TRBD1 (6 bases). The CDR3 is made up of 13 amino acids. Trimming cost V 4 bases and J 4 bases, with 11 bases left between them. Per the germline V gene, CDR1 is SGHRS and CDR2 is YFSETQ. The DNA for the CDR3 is TGCGCCAGCAGCGTCACAGGGAGCACTGAAGCTTTCTTT. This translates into CASSVTGSTEAFF.

The CDR3 nucleotides are TGTGCCACCAGTGATTACACCGGGACAGGGGGAGGCTACACCTTC. It specifies CATSDYTGTGGGYTF. The chain carries TRBV24-1 and TRBJ1-2, with TRBD1 matching 11 bases. CDR1 is KGHDR and CDR2 is SFDVKD in the germline V gene. The CDR3 is made up of 15 amino acids. Trimming cost V 2 bases and J 8 bases; bases outside gene matches: 6.

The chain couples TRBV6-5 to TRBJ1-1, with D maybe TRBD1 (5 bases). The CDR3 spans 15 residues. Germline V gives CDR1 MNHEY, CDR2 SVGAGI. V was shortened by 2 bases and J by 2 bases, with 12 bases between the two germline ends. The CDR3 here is CASSYEPGPNTEAFF. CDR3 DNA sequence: TGTGCCAGCAGTTACGAACCGGGACCTAACACTGAAGCTTTCTTT.

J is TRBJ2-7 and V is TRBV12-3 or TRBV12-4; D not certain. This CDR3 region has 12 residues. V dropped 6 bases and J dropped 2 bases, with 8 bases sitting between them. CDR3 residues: CASSPTTYEQYF. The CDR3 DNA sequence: TGTGCCAGCAGCCCCACCACCTACGAGCAGTACTTC.

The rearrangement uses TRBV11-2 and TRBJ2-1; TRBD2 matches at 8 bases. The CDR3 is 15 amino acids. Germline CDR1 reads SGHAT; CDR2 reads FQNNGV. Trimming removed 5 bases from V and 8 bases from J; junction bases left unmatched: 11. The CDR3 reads CASSPLGRAADEQFF. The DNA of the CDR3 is TGTGCCAGCAGCCCCCTCGGGAGGGCCGCAGATGAGCAGTTCTTC.